This T cell receptor beta chain was retrieved from a study of blood T cells in healthy people across ages. Ten milliliters of peripheral blood were drawn from each donor. Study-level results: Per-million-T-cell TCR beta diversity fell roughly linearly with age.

With V trimmed by 0 bases and J by 3 bases, 10 bases remained unmatched. Germline CDR1 is MGHRA and CDR2 is YSYEKL. The CDR3 covers 20 residues. Remarks on this clonotype: Its antigen is undetermined.

PCR was performed a second time for about 7 to 12 cycles using a sample-barcoded 5' primer and a J-beta primer mix. TCRdb recomputed calls from the 5' RACE reads with MiXCR, one row per CDR3 protein. The sample records roughly 570,000 distinct CDR3 sequences, about 25% being singletons. This chain links TRBV4-1 with TRBJ2-1; 14 nucleotides match TRBD2. This receptor was obtained from a woman between 65 and 79 years old in good health. The specimen sequenced was blood. The CDR3 DNA reads as TGCGCCAGCAGCCAAGATAAGGGGGGACTAGCGGGGGTTGGCTACAATGAGCAGTTCTTC. Its protein is CASSQDKGGLAGVGYNEQFF.